This T cell receptor (beta chain) was documented in a study of long-term antiretroviral therapy in people with HIV. Runs used v3.0 of the immunoSEQ assay and were done at survey level. TCRdb's copy holds only in-frame clones and misses some; the assay was immunoSEQ multiplex PCR. The repertoire holds over 30,000 clones, with approximately 89% as singletons. Study outcomes and limitations: Post-treatment diversity went higher with ART but stayed below transplant donor controls. Spans of CDR3 length were tighter for HIV repertoires than for controls.

For this clone: Antigen specificity is unknown.

One or more pre-ART and two or more post-ART PBMC samples were available from each donor. Trimming took 2 bases from V and 5 from J, leaving 27 bases between them. This CDR3 region has 20 residues. Germline CDR1 is MRHNA and CDR2 is SNTAGT. The specimen comprised unsorted PBMCs, sampled 3.1 years after starting antiretroviral therapy. This sequence joins TRBV6-4 and TRBJ1-4, with D tentatively TRBD1 (5 bases). The TCR sequence derives from a woman between 45 and 65 years old with HIV. The CDR3 loop reads CASSDPIRQNSTRLNEKLFF. CDR3 in DNA: TGTGCCAGCAGTGACCCAATCCGACAGAATTCAACTCGCCTGAATGAAAAACTGTTTTTT.